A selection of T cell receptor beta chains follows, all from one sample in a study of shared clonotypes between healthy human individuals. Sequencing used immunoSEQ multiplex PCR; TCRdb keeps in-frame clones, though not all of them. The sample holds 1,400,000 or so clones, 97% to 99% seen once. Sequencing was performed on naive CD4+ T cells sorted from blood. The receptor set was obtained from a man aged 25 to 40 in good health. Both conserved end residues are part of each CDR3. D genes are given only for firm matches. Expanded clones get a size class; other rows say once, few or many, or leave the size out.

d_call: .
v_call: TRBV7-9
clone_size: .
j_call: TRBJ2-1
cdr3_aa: CASSLKGNEQFF
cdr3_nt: TGTGCCAGCAGCTTAAAAGGCAATGAGCAGTTCTTC

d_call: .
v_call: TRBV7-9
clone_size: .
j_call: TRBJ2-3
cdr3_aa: CASTWFTDTQYF
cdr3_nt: TGTGCCAGCACCTGGTTCACAGATACGCAGTATTTT

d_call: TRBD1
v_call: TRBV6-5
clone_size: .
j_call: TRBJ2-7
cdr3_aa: CASSYSRGQGVHEQYF
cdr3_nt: TGTGCCAGCAGTTACTCTAGAGGACAGGGGGTCCACGAGCAGTACTTC

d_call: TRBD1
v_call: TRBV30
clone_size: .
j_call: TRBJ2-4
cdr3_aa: CACSGTGENIQYF
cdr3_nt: TGTGCCTGTTCCGGGACAGGGGAAAACATTCAGTACTTC

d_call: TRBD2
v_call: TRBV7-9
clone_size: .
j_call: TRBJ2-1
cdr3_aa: CASSPEGLAALGQFF
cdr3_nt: TGTGCCAGCAGCCCGGAGGGACTAGCGGCCTTAGGGCAGTTCTTC

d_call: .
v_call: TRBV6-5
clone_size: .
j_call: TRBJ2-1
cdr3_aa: CASSYSIGYEQFF
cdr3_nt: TGTGCCAGCAGTTACTCGATTGGGTATGAGCAGTTCTTC

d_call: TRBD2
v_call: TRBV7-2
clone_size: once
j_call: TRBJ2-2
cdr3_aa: CASSLSGSPVTGELFF
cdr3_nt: TGTGCCAGCAGCTTAAGCGGGAGTCCGGTCACCGGGGAGCTGTTTTTT

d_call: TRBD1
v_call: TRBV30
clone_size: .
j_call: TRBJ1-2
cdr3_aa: CAWSLTGRTGYGYTF
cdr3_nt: TGTGCCTGGAGTCTGACAGGGAGGACTGGCTATGGCTACACCTTC

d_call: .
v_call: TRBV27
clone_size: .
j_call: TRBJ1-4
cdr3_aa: CASSPLFRYGEKLFF
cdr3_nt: TGTGCCAGCAGTCCACTGTTCCGATATGGGGAAAAACTGTTTTTT

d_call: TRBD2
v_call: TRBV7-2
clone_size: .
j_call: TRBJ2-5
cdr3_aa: CASSPSWRLAGGQETQYF
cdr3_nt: TGTGCCAGCAGCCCTAGTTGGCGACTAGCGGGAGGTCAAGAGACCCAGTACTTC

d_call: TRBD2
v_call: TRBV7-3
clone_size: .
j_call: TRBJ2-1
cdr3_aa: CASSPGTSAHEQFF
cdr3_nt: TGTGCCAGCAGCCCCGGGACTAGCGCCCATGAGCAGTTCTTC

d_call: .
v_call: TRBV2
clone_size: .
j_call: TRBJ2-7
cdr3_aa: CASSEKYEQYF
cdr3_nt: TGTGCCAGCAGTGAAAAATACGAGCAGTACTTC

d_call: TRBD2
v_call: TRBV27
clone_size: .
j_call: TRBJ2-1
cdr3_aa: CASSSRGGGEQFF
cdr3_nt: TGTGCCAGCAGTTCCCGGGGCGGGGGGGAGCAGTTCTTC

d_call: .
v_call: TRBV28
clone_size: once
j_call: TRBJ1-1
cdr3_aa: CASIRSGLNTEAFF
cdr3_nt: TGTGCCAGCATTAGGTCGGGGTTGAACACTGAAGCTTTCTTT

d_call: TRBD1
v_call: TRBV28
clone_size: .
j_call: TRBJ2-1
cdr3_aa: CATRQGASYNEQFF
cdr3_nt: TGTGCCACAAGACAGGGGGCGTCCTACAATGAGCAGTTCTTC

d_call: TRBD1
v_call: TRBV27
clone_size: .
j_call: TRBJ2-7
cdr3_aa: CASSTLDRASHEQYF
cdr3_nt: TGTGCCAGCAGTACACTCGACAGGGCGAGCCACGAGCAGTACTTC

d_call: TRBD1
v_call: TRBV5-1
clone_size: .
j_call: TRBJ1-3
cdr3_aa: CASSRGTAGNTIYF
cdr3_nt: TGCGCCAGCAGCCGCGGGACAGCAGGAAACACCATATATTTT

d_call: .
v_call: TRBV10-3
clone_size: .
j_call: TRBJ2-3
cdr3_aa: CAISAGKTKDTQYF
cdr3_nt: TGTGCCATCAGCGCCGGGAAGACAAAAGATACGCAGTATTTT

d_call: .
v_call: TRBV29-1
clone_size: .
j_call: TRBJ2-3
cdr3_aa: CSVHPGSDTQYF
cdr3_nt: TGCAGCGTGCATCCGGGCTCAGATACGCAGTATTTT

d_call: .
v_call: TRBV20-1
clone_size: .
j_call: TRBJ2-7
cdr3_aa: CSARGSYEQYF
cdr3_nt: TGCAGTGCTAGAGGTTCCTACGAGCAGTACTTC

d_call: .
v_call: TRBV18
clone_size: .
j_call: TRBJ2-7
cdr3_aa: CASSPFTGIEQYF
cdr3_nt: TGTGCCAGCTCACCTTTCACGGGGATCGAGCAGTACTTC

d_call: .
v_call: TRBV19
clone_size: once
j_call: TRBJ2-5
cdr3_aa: CASLGQQETQYF
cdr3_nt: TGTGCCAGCCTTGGGCAACAAGAGACCCAGTACTTC

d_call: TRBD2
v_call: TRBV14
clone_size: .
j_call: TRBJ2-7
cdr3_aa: CASSKGLAGYQQYF
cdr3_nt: TGTGCCAGCAGCAAGGGACTAGCGGGATACCAGCAGTACTTC

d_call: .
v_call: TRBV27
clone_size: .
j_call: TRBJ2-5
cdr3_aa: CASSHKTYQETQYF
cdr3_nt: TGTGCCAGCAGCCATAAGACGTACCAAGAGACCCAGTACTTC

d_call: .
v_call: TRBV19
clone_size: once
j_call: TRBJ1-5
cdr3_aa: CASSSLGNQPQHF
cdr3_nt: TGTGCCAGTAGTAGCCTTGGCAATCAGCCCCAGCATTTT

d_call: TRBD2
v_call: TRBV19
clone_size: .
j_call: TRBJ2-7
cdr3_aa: CASSIKSGTSGRDEQYF
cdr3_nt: TGTGCCAGTAGTATAAAGTCCGGGACTAGCGGGAGAGACGAGCAGTACTTC

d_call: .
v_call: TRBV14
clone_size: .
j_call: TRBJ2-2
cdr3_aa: CASSQGWAGELFF
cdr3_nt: TGTGCCAGCAGCCAAGGATGGGCCGGGGAGCTGTTTTTT

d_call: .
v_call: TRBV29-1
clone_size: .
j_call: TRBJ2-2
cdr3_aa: CSALRTGPTGELFF
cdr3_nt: TGCAGCGCTCTGAGGACCGGTCCCACCGGGGAGCTGTTTTTT

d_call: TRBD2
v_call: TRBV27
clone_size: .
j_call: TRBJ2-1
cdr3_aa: CASSPPGLAGGRPYNEQFF
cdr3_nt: TGTGCCAGCAGTCCGCCGGGACTAGCGGGAGGTAGACCCTACAATGAGCAGTTCTTC

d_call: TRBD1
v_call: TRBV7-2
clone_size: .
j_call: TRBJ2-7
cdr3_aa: CASSLGQGPFGQYF
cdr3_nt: TGTGCCAGCAGCTTGGGACAGGGGCCCTTCGGGCAGTACTTC

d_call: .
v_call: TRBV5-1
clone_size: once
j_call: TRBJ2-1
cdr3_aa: CASSFLAASSYNEQFF
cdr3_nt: TGCGCCAGCAGCTTTCTGGCCGCGAGCTCCTACAATGAGCAGTTCTTC

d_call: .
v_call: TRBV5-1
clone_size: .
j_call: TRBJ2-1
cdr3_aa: CASSLGFGGDNEQFF
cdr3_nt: TGCGCCAGCAGCTTGGGTTTCGGGGGAGACAATGAGCAGTTCTTC

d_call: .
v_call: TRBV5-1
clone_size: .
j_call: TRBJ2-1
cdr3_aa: CASSLVAGVSYNEQFF
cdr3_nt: TGCGCCAGCAGCTTGGTTGCTGGGGTGTCCTACAATGAGCAGTTCTTC

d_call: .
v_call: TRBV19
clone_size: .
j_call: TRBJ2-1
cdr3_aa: CASSTLSGLSPHYNEQFF
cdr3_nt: TGTGCCAGTAGTACCTTGAGTGGCCTATCACCCCACTACAATGAGCAGTTCTTC

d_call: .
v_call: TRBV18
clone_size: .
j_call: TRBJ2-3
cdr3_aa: CASSPLQGTSTDTQYF
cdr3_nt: TGTGCCAGCTCACCACTCCAGGGAACTAGCACAGATACGCAGTATTTT

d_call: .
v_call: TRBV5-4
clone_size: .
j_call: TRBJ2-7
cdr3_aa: CASSLETGRRGEQYF
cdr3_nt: TGTGCCAGCAGCTTGGAGACAGGGAGGCGGGGCGAGCAGTACTTC

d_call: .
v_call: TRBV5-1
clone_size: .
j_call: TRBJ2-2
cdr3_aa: CASSPSETGELFF
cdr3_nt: TGCGCCAGCAGCCCATCTGAAACCGGGGAGCTGTTTTTT

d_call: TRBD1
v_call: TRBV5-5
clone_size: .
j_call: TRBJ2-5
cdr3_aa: CASILQGGLQETQYF
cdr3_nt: TGTGCCAGCATCTTACAGGGGGGACTCCAAGAGACCCAGTACTTC

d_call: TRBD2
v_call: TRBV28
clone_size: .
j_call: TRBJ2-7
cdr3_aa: CASSLGASGSHEQYF
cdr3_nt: TGTGCCAGCAGTTTGGGGGCTAGCGGGAGCCACGAGCAGTACTTC

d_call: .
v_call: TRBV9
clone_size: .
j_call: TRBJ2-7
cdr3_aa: CASSVAQTAPYEQYF
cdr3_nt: TGTGCCAGCAGCGTAGCCCAGACCGCTCCCTACGAGCAGTACTTC

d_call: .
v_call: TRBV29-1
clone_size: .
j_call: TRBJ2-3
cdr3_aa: CSVGWADTQYF
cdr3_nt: TGCAGCGTTGGGTGGGCAGATACGCAGTATTTT

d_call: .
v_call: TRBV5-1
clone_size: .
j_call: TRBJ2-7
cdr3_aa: CASTPRGRPEGSYEQYF
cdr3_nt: TGCGCCAGCACCCCCCGAGGGAGGCCCGAGGGATCCTACGAGCAGTACTTC

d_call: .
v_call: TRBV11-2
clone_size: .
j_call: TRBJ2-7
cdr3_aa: CASTPEMEAYEQYF
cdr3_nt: TGTGCCAGCACCCCTGAGATGGAAGCGTACGAGCAGTACTTC

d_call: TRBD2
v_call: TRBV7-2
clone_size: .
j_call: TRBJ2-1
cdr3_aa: CASSSSGNIRNEQFF
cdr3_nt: TGTGCCAGCAGCTCGAGCGGGAACATACGCAATGAGCAGTTCTTC

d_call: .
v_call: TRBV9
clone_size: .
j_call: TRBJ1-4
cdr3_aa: CASSTKGATNEKLFF
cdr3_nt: TGTGCCAGCAGCACCAAGGGGGCAACTAATGAAAAACTGTTTTTT

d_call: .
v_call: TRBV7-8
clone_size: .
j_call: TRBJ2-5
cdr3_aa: CASSFGSPSNKETQYF
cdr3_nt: TGTGCCAGCAGCTTCGGGTCGCCTTCAAATAAAGAGACCCAGTACTTC

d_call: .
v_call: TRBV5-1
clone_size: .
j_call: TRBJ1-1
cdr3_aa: CASSASLTGAEAFF
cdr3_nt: TGCGCCAGCAGCGCAAGCTTGACAGGTGCTGAAGCTTTCTTT

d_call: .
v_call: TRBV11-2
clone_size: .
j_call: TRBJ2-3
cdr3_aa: CASSERTDTQYF
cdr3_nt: TGTGCCAGCAGCGAACGCACAGATACGCAGTATTTT

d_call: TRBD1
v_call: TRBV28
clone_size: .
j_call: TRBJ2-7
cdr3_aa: CASSSPGQGGYEQYF
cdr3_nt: TGTGCCAGCAGTTCGCCGGGACAGGGGGGATACGAGCAGTACTTC

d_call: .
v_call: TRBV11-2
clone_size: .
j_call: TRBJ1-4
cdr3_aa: CASSLSAQGYIMKPFF
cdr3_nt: TGTGCCAGCAGCCTTAGTGCGCAGGGGTACATAATGAAGCCGTTTTTT

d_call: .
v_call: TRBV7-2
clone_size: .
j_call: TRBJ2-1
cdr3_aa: CASSLDRDPLDEQFF
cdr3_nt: TGTGCCAGCAGCTTAGACCGGGACCCCCTAGATGAGCAGTTCTTC

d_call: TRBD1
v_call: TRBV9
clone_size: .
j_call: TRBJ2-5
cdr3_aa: CASSARDRQETQYF
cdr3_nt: TGTGCCAGCAGCGCCCGGGACAGACAAGAGACCCAGTACTTC

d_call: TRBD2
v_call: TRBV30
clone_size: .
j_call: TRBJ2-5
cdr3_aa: CAWATSGRLQETQYF
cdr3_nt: TGTGCCTGGGCGACTAGCGGGAGGCTACAAGAGACCCAGTACTTC

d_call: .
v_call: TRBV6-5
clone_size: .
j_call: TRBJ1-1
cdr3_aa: CASSRVGVNTEAFF
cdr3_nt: TGTGCCAGCAGTCGAGTAGGAGTGAACACTGAAGCTTTCTTT

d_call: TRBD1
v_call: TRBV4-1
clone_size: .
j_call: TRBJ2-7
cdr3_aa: CASSHQIRTGAYEQYF
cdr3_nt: TGCGCCAGCAGCCACCAGATACGGACAGGGGCATACGAGCAGTACTTC

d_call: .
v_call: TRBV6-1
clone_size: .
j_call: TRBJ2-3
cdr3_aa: CASSEPYPGRTDTQYF
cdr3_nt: TGTGCCAGCAGTGAACCCTACCCTGGCCGCACAGATACGCAGTATTTT